The 10 T cell receptor beta chains below come from one sample, sequenced in a study of control samples from healthy donors and cancer patients. Using immunoSEQ multiplex PCR, the repertoire was profiled, and TCRdb retains in-frame clones only, with some absent. The table includes tens of thousands of clones, roughly 82% detected once. Sample: blood. These receptors all stem from a man in his forties or fifties in good health.

This chain joins TRBV4-3 and TRBJ2-3; 10 bases fit TRBD2. Germline CDR1 LGHNA, CDR2 YSLEER. J lost 2 bases, V lost 2 bases, and 4 bases had no gene match. The CDR3 runs 16 residues. CDR3 DNA sequence: TGCGCCAGCAGCCAAACTAGCGGGACCATCACAGATACGCAGTATTTT. This gives the protein CASSQTSGTITDTQYF.

The genes are TRBV29-1 and TRBJ1-3; D unclear. The V end lost 3 bases, the J end lost 4 bases, and 7 bases lay between the germline ends. CDR3 length: 12 amino acids. CDR1 and CDR2 (germline): SQVTM, ANQGSEA. CDR3 region: CSVDLGGNTIYF. The CDR3, as DNA: TGCAGCGTTGATTTGGGAGGAAACACCATATATTTT.

This chain joins TRBV13 and TRBJ2-1, with D perhaps TRBD2 (5 bases). The CDR3 has 15 amino acids. V lost 4 bases to trimming and J lost 4 bases, with 14 bases between them. CDR1 and CDR2 from the germline V gene are PRHDT and FYEKMQ (reference sequence). CDR3 DNA: TGTGCCAGCAGCTCCCGAGGTCGAGGGTACAATGAGCAGTTCTTC. It yields the protein CASSSRGRGYNEQFF. The full variable domain, its missing parts supplied by reference TRBV13 and TRBJ2-1, is AAGVIQSPRHLIKEKRETATLKCYPIPRHDTVYWYQQGPGQDPQFLISFYEKMQSDKGSIPDRFSAQQFSDYHSELNMSSLELGDSALYFCASSSRGRGYNEQFFGPGTRLTVL.

The V and J genes are TRBV30 and TRBJ2-7; D is undetermined. V dropped 1 base and J dropped 3 bases, with 10 bases sitting between them. This CDR3 is built from 13 residues. Germline V gene sequence: CDR1 GTSNPN, CDR2 SVGIG (reference sequence). The CDR3 region has the DNA TGTGCCTGGAGTGGAGTTTCGGTCTACGAGCAGTACTTC. Residues: CAWSGVSVYEQYF.

CDR3 amino acids: CASSLGGSRAETQYF. CDR3 sequence (DNA): TGTGCCAGCAGCTTAGGAGGGAGTAGGGCAGAGACCCAGTACTTC. The chain carries TRBV7-2 and TRBJ2-5; a weak D match, TRBD2 (5 bases). This CDR3 comprises 15 residues. The ends were cut back, 1 base at V and 4 bases at J, with 13 bases in the middle. Germline assignment: CDR1 SGHTA and CDR2 FQGNSA.

The table lists this clone with a few counts. This chain uses TRBV6-2 or TRBV6-3 with TRBJ1-5; the match to TRBD1 covers 8 bases. Trimming at V came to 6 bases and at J to 6 bases, leaving 10 bases not matched to a gene. CDR1 is MNHEY, CDR2 SVGEGT, per germline. This CDR3 comprises 15 residues. The CDR3 region is CASSRLDRVGQPQHF. Here the CDR3 DNA reads TGTGCCAGCAGCAGATTGGACAGGGTTGGTCAGCCCCAGCATTTT.

This chain links TRBV3-1 (or the pseudogene TRBV3-2) with TRBJ2-1; no clear D. The V and J ends lost 8 bases and 4 bases respectively, with 12 bases between them. The CDR3 has 13 residues. CDR1 LGHDT and CDR2 YNNKEL come from the germline V gene (reference sequence). In nucleotides, the CDR3 is TGTGCCAGCGAACGGGTCGGGTACAATGAGCAGTTCTTC. This translates into CASERVGYNEQFF.

In this sample, this clone turned up a few times. This chain connects TRBV5-1 to TRBJ1-2; 7 bases fit TRBD1. After removal of 0 bases from V and 7 bases from J, the junction contained 6 bases not matched to a gene. The CDR3 totals 14 residues. Germline CDR1 and CDR2: SGHRS and YFSETQ. Here the CDR3 reads CASSLVTGERGYTF. CDR3 in DNA: TGCGCCAGCAGCTTGGTTACAGGGGAGCGTGGCTACACCTTC.

The gene calls are TRBV18 and TRBJ2-1, with 7 bases matching TRBD1. Germline CDR1 KGHSH, CDR2 LQKENI. The J segment lost 10 bases and the V segment lost 5 bases, leaving 8 bases of the junction unmatched. CDR3 length: 13 residues. CDR3 nucleotides: TGTGCCAGCTCAGTCGGGACAGTTAGGGAGCAGTTCTTC. Its translation is CASSVGTVREQFF.

V usage is TRBV4-1 and J usage is TRBJ2-7; D remains unclear. Germline CDR1 and CDR2: MGHRA and YSYEKL. Trimming pared 0 bases from V and 3 bases from J, leaving 6 bases between. This CDR3 comprises 13 residues. The CDR3 sequence: CASSQEPVYEQYF. CDR3 in DNA: TGCGCCAGCAGCCAAGAACCAGTCTACGAGCAGTACTTC.